The next 27 T cell receptor beta chains were all read from a single sample in a study of cytomegalovirus exposure and HLA in healthy donors. The PCR was carried out with 60 Vbeta primers and 13 Jbeta primers. Assay used: immunoSEQ multiplex PCR; TCRdb lists only in-frame clones, some missing. The data contain approximately 110,000 clones, 70% to 80% of them singletons. Specimen: PBMCs. These receptors were collected from a man aged 25-45 years in good health and CMV-seronegative.

The chain employs TRBV4-1 and TRBJ1-6, with TRBD1 identical over 11 bases. With 1 base clipped from V and 9 bases from J, the junction kept 2 bases outside the gene matches. The CDR3 has 15 residues. Germline CDR1 is MGHRA and CDR2 is YSYEKL. Here the CDR3 DNA reads TGCGCCAGCAGCCAAGCGGGACAGGGGGGTTCACCCCTCCACTTT. It yields the protein CASSQAGQGGSPLHF.

This chain uses TRBV6-5 with TRBJ2-7, with TRBD2 matching 10 bases. The CDR3 covers 16 residues. V lost 4 bases and J lost 4; bases outside the gene matches: 10. Germline CDR1 reads MNHEY; CDR2 reads SVGAGI. This CDR3 reads CASSSGLAELSYEQYF. CDR3 coding DNA: TGTGCCAGCAGTTCCGGACTAGCGGAGCTCTCGTACGAGCAGTACTTC.

The V call is TRBV7-9, the J call TRBJ2-5; 8 bases are a match to TRBD2. The germline CDR1 and CDR2 sequences are SEHNR and FQNEAQ (reference sequence). The CDR3 spans 13 residues. After removal of 5 bases from V and 5 bases from J, the junction contained 4 bases not matched to a gene. The CDR3 loop is CASSGGLGETQYF. The CDR3 DNA follows: TGTGCCAGCAGCGGGGGACTAGGGGAGACCCAGTACTTC.

V and J are TRBV5-6 and TRBJ1-5, with TRBD1 matching 10 bases. Germline V gene data show CDR1 as SGHDT and CDR2 as YYEEEE. CDR3 length equals 15 residues. V lost 4 bases and J lost 4; bases outside the gene matches: 5. CDR3 sequence reads: CASSRRTGGNQPQHF. Written as DNA, the CDR3 is TGTGCCAGCAGCCGGAGGACAGGGGGAAATCAGCCCCAGCATTTT.

The V call is TRBV27, the J call TRBJ2-7; 8 bases agree with TRBD2. V dropped 6 bases and J dropped 2; count of bases not matched to a gene: 6. From germline, CDR1 is MNHEY and CDR2 SMNVEV (reference sequence). This CDR3 is 14 amino acids long. CDR3 nucleotide sequence: TGTGCCAGCAGCCTCGGGCGGGGGGCCTACGAGCAGTACTTC. This gives the protein CASSLGRGAYEQYF.

The V call is TRBV2, the J call TRBJ1-5; perhaps TRBD1 as D (6 bases). Germline loops: CDR1 SNHLY, CDR2 FYNNEI. The length of the CDR3 is 15 residues. Trimming took off 2 bases at V and 8 bases at J, with 16 bases between the two ends. The CDR3 DNA is TGTGCCAGCAGTGAATTGACAGGCAGGCGAGAGCCCCAGCATTTT. It translates to CASSELTGRREPQHF.

This clone appeared a few times. The chain joins TRBV28 to TRBJ2-1, with 10 bases that match TRBD2. The CDR3 runs to 16 residues. From germline, CDR1 is MDHEN and CDR2 SYDVKM. V dropped 3 bases and J dropped 3; count of bases not matched to a gene: 5. CDR3 loop: CASSLSAGGFYNEQFF. The DNA for the CDR3 is TGTGCCAGCAGTTTGTCAGCGGGAGGGTTCTACAATGAGCAGTTCTTC.

The rearrangement links TRBV9 to TRBJ2-1, with D maybe TRBD2 (6 bases). Per germline, CDR1 SGDLS and CDR2 YYNGEE. The CDR3 is 16 amino acids. The V end was cut by 4 bases, the J end by 6 bases, with 20 bases between. The CDR3 loop is CASSPGVGTPGNEQFF. CDR3 in DNA: TGTGCCAGCAGCCCGGGAGTTGGAACGCCGGGCAATGAGCAGTTCTTC.

The chain links TRBV5-1 to TRBJ2-3; 8 nucleotides line up with TRBD2. V lost 6 bases to trimming and J lost 2 bases; unmatched junction nucleotides: 5. CDR1 and CDR2 from the germline V gene are SGHRS and YFSETQ. The CDR3 totals 14 residues. The CDR3 region is CASNVAGFTDTQYF. The CDR3 DNA sequence: TGCGCCAGCAACGTAGCGGGGTTCACAGATACGCAGTATTTT.

The rearrangement joins TRBV19 to TRBJ1-4; D is uncertain. With 5 bases removed from V and 4 bases from J, the gap between germline ends came to 8 bases. Germline V CDR1 and CDR2: LNHDA, SQIVND (reference sequence). This CDR3 is built from 13 residues. Here the CDR3 DNA reads TGTGCCAGTAGTCAACAGCTTAATGAAAAACTGTTTTTT. Amino acid sequence: CASSQQLNEKLFF.

The CDR3 nucleotides are TGCGCCAGCAGCCCCCCCAAGACAGGGGGTACCGGGGAGCTGTTTTTT. Translating gives CASSPPKTGGTGELFF. This rearrangement joins TRBV5-1 to TRBJ2-2, with 9 bases that match TRBD1. This CDR3 is 16 amino acids long. The V and J ends lost 4 bases and 5 bases, in that order; junction bases with no gene match: 9. Germline lookup yields CDR1 SGHRS and CDR2 YFSETQ.

V gene TRBV4-2 combines with J gene TRBJ2-7; 11 nucleotides line up with TRBD2. This CDR3 is 17 amino acids long. Germline assignment: CDR1 LGHNA and CDR2 YNFKEQ. J was trimmed by 7 bases and V by 4 bases; bases with no gene match: 15. CDR3 bases: TGTGCCAGCAGCCCTCTGACTAGCGGGGATATTATAAGGGAGCAGTACTTC. Protein sequence: CASSPLTSGDIIREQYF.

CDR3 residues: CAWSTALNLGYTF. CDR3 sequence (DNA): TGTGCCTGGAGTACTGCACTCAATCTGGGCTACACCTTC. V and J are TRBV30 and TRBJ1-2; no reliable D call. There are 13 residues in the CDR3. V lost 2 bases, J lost 8 bases, and 15 bases lay in between. Germline lookup yields CDR1 GTSNPN and CDR2 SVGIG (reference sequence).

The chain has TRBV4-1 and TRBJ1-5, with 11 nucleotides matching TRBD1. V lost 2 bases, J lost 2 bases, and 5 bases stayed unmatched. The CDR3 loop spans 17 amino acids. Germline CDR1 reads MGHRA; CDR2 reads YSYEKL. This chain's CDR3 is CASSQYPGQGGNQPQHF. CDR3 nucleotides: TGCGCCAGCAGCCAATATCCGGGACAGGGGGGCAATCAGCCCCAGCATTTT.

The chain uses TRBV4-1 and TRBJ2-1, with D possibly matching TRBD2 (6 bases). Trimming stripped 4 bases from V and 3 bases from J, with 16 bases between. Germline CDR1 is MGHRA and CDR2 is YSYEKL. This CDR3 has 16 amino acids. The CDR3 here is CASSRPVGGFYNEQFF. Written as DNA, the CDR3 is TGCGCCAGCAGCCGGCCCGTCGGGGGATTCTACAATGAGCAGTTCTTC.

The chain combines TRBV7-9 with TRBJ2-2; D gene ambiguous. Germline assignment: CDR1 SEHNR and CDR2 FQNEAQ (reference sequence). V was pared by 5 bases and J by 5 bases, with 12 bases between. The CDR3 sequence is 14 residues long. The CDR3 sequence is CASSLHSWTGELFF. DNA for the CDR3: TGTGCCAGCAGCCTGCACAGCTGGACCGGGGAGCTGTTTTTT.

This clone turned up a few times. This rearrangement joins TRBV6-5 to TRBJ2-3; D possibly corresponds to TRBD1 (6 bases). This CDR3 spans 13 amino acids. V dropped 10 bases and J dropped 0 bases, with 11 bases sitting between them. Germline values: CDR1 MNHEY, CDR2 SVGAGI. In nucleotides, the CDR3 is TGTGCCACCAAACAGGGAAGCACAGATACGCAGTATTTT. Encoded protein: CATKQGSTDTQYF.

This clone was seen only once. The chain employs TRBV5-4 and TRBJ1-6, with TRBD1 matching 10 bases. The CDR3 covers 17 residues. The germline gives CDR1 SGHNT, CDR2 YYREEE (reference sequence). V shed 3 bases and J 4 bases; nucleotides not matched to a gene: 7. The CDR3 spells CASSSGRTGGYNSPLHF. The DNA of the CDR3 is TGTGCCAGCAGCTCCGGTCGGACAGGGGGGTATAATTCACCCCTCCACTTT.

The chain joins TRBV9 to TRBJ2-2; possible D gene TRBD1, 5 bases. Trimming took off 0 bases at V and 7 bases at J, with 10 bases between the two ends. The germline V gene has CDR1 SGDLS and CDR2 YYNGEE. The length of the CDR3 is 14 residues. DNA of the CDR3: TGTGCCAGCAGCGTAGAGGGGCCTGGCGGGGAGCTGTTTTTT. It codes for CASSVEGPGGELFF. The whole variable domain, filled in from reference TRBV9 and TRBJ2-2, reads DSGVTQTPKHLITATGQRVTLRCSPRSGDLSVYWYQQSLDQGLQFLIQYYNGEERAKGNILERFSAQQFPDLHSELNLSSLELGDSALYFCASSVEGPGGELFFGEGSRLTVL.

The J gene is TRBJ1-1, the V gene TRBV5-6; 7 bases agree with TRBD1. V lost 4 bases and J lost 5; bases outside the gene matches: 14. CDR1 is SGHDT and CDR2 is YYEEEE in the germline V gene. The CDR3 runs to 16 residues. CDR3 bases: TGTGCCAGCAGCCCTCCTTGGGGCAGGGGGAGGACTGAAGCTTTCTTT. Its translation: CASSPPWGRGRTEAFF. The full variable domain, its missing parts supplied by reference TRBV5-6 and TRBJ1-1, is DAGVTQSPTHLIKTRGQQVTLRCSPKSGHDTVSWYQQALGQGPQFIFQYYEEEERQRGNFPDRFSGHQFPNYSSELNVNALLLGDSALYLCASSPPWGRGRTEAFFGQGTRLTVV.

The gene calls are TRBV7-2 and TRBJ2-7; 8 bases agree with TRBD2. The germline gives CDR1 SGHTA, CDR2 FQGNSA. J was trimmed by 5 bases and V by 5 bases; bases with no gene match: 11. The CDR3 has 15 amino acids. Here the CDR3 reads CASSPGAAGADEQYF. Written as DNA, the CDR3 is TGTGCCAGCAGCCCAGGGGCAGCGGGGGCAGACGAGCAGTACTTC.

This sequence joins TRBV15 and TRBJ1-3, with 9 positions matching TRBD1. The length of the CDR3 is 15 residues. Germline values: CDR1 LNHNV, CDR2 YYDKDF (reference sequence). The junction had 6 bases not matched to a gene; V was cut back by 5 bases and J by 4 bases. CDR3 sequence: CATSHRGLWGNTIYF. The DNA of the CDR3 is TGTGCCACCAGCCACAGGGGGCTATGGGGAAACACCATATATTTT.

The chain carries TRBV27 and TRBJ2-3; no clear D. The CDR3 contains 16 residues. Looked up from germline, CDR1 is MNHEY and CDR2 is SMNVEV (reference sequence). Trimming cost V 0 bases and J 0 bases, with 10 bases left between them. The CDR3 sequence is CASSLSPLGSTDTQYF. The CDR3 DNA follows: TGTGCCAGCAGTTTATCGCCCTTGGGCAGCACAGATACGCAGTATTTT.

The rearrangement joins TRBV4-3 to TRBJ1-1; D uncertain. The V end lost 3 bases, the J end lost 1 base, and 9 bases lay between the germline ends. The CDR3 is 14 residues long. Germline V CDR1 and CDR2: LGHNA, YSLEER. The CDR3 is CASSHVLPNTEAFF. DNA of the CDR3: TGCGCCAGCAGCCACGTACTCCCGAACACTGAAGCTTTCTTT.

The rearrangement joins TRBV5-1 to TRBJ1-6; 7 bases map to TRBD1. Unmatched junction bases numbered 14, after V lost 4 bases and J lost 4 bases. Per germline, CDR1 SGHRS and CDR2 YFSETQ. The CDR3 contains 18 residues. CDR3 protein: CASSLGQELQFYNSPLHF. CDR3 sequence (DNA): TGCGCCAGCAGCCTAGGACAGGAGCTCCAATTTTATAATTCACCCCTCCACTTT.

The chain has TRBV28 and TRBJ1-4; D perhaps matches TRBD1 (5 bases). Trimming pared 6 bases from V and 8 bases from J, leaving 16 bases between. The CDR3 consists of 14 residues. The germline V gene encodes CDR1 MDHEN and CDR2 SYDVKM. Written as DNA, the CDR3 is TGTGCCAGCAGGCCAGGGTGGAGCTCAGAAAAACTGTTTTTT. Its translation: CASRPGWSSEKLFF.

The J gene is TRBJ1-1, the V gene TRBV6-1; D is unresolved. The germline gives CDR1 MNHNS, CDR2 SASEGT. There are 11 residues in the CDR3. Deletions cut 6 bases from V and 6 bases from J, with 8 bases between. This chain's CDR3 is CASRTHAEAFF. CDR3 sequence (DNA): TGTGCCAGCAGAACACATGCTGAAGCTTTCTTT.